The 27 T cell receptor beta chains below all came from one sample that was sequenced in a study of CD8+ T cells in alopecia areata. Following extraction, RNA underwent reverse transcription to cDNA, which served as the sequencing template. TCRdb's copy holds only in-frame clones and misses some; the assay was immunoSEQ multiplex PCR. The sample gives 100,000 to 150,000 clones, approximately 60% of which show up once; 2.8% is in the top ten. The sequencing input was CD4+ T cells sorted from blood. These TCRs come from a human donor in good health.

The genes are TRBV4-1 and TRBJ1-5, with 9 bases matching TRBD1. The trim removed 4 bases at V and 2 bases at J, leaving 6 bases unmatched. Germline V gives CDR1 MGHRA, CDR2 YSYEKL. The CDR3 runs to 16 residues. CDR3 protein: CASSLRTGDGNQPQHF. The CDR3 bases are TGCGCCAGCAGCCTACGGACAGGGGACGGCAATCAGCCCCAGCATTTT.

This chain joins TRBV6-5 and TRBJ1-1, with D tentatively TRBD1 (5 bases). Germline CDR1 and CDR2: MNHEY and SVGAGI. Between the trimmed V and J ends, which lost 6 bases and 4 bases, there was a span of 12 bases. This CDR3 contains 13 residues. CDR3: CASRKRGSTEAFF. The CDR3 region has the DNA TGTGCCAGCAGAAAACGGGGGTCCACTGAAGCTTTCTTT.

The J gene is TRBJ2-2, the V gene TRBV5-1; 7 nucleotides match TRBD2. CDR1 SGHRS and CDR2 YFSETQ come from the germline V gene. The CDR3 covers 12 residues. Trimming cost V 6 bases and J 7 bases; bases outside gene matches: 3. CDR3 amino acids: CASTERGGELFF. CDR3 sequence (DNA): TGCGCCAGCACGGAGCGGGGCGGGGAGCTGTTTTTT.

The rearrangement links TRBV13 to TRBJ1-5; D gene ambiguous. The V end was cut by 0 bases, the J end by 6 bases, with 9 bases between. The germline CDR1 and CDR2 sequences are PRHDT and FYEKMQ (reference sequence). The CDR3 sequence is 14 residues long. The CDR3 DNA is TGTGCCAGCAGCTTAGGCCCAGGCAGTCAGCCCCAGCATTTT. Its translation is CASSLGPGSQPQHF.

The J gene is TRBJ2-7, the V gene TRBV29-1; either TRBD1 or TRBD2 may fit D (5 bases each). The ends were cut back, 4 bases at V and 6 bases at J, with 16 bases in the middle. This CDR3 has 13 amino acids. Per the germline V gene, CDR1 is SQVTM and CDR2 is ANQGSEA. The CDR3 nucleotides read TGCAGCGTTGCCGTGGCCCCTGGGGGCGAGCAGTACTTC. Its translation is CSVAVAPGGEQYF.

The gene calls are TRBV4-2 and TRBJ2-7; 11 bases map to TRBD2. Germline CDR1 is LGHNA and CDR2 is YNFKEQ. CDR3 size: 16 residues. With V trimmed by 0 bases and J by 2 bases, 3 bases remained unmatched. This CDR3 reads CASSQELAGAAYEQYF. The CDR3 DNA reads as TGTGCCAGCAGCCAAGAACTAGCGGGGGCCGCCTACGAGCAGTACTTC.

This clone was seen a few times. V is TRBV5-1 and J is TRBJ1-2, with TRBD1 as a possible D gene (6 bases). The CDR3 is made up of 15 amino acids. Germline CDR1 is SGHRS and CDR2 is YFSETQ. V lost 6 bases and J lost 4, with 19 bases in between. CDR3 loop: CASTPGGGLRYGYTF. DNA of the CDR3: TGCGCCAGCACTCCTGGTGGGGGGCTGCGCTATGGCTACACCTTC.

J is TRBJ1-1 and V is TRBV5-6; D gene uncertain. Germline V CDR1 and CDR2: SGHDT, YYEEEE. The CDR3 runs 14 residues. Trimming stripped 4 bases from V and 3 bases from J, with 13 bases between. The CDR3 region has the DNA TGTGCCAGCAGCCAAGGCCCCGCGGACACTGAAGCTTTCTTT. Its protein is CASSQGPADTEAFF. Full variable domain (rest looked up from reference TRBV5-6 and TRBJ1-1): DAGVTQSPTHLIKTRGQQVTLRCSPKSGHDTVSWYQQALGQGPQFIFQYYEEEERQRGNFPDRFSGHQFPNYSSELNVNALLLGDSALYLCASSQGPADTEAFFGQGTRLTVV.

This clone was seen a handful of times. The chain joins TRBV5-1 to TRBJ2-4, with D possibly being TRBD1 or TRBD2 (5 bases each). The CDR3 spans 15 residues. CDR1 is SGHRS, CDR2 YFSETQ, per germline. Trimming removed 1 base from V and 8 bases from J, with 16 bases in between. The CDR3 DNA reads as TGCGCCAGCAGCTTGCAGGGAGCCCGAGCAGACATTCAGTACTTC. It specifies CASSLQGARADIQYF.

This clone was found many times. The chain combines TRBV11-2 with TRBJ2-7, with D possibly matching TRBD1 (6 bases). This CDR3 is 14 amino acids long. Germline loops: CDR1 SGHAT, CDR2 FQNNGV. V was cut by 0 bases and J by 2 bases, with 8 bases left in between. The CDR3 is CASSLDRGPYEQYF. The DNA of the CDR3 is TGTGCCAGCAGCTTAGACAGGGGTCCCTACGAGCAGTACTTC.

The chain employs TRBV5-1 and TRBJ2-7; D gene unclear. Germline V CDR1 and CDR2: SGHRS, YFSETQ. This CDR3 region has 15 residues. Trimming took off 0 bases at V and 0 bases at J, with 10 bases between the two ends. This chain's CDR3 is CASSLEGGFSYEQYF. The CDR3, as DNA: TGCGCCAGCAGCTTGGAGGGCGGCTTCTCCTACGAGCAGTACTTC.

The CDR3 region is CASTQLAGGPDTQYF. For the CDR3, the DNA is TGTGCCAGCACCCAACTAGCGGGGGGGCCAGATACGCAGTATTTT. This chain uses TRBV2 with TRBJ2-3, with 13 nucleotides matching TRBD2. Germline loops: CDR1 SNHLY, CDR2 FYNNEI. Losses at the gene ends were 7 bases for V and 4 bases for J; bases not matched to a gene: 5. This CDR3 is 15 amino acids long.

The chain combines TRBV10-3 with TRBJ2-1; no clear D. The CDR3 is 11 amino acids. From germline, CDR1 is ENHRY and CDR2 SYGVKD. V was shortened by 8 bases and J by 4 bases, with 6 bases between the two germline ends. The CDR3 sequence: CAIRIYNEQFF. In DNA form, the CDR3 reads TGTGCCATCCGGATATACAATGAGCAGTTCTTC.

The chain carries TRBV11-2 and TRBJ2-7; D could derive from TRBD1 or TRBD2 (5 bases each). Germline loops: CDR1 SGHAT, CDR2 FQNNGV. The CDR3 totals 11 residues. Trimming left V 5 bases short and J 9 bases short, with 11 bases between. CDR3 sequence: CASSLKGRQYF. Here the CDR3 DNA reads TGTGCCAGCAGCCTAAAGGGGAGGCAGTACTTC.

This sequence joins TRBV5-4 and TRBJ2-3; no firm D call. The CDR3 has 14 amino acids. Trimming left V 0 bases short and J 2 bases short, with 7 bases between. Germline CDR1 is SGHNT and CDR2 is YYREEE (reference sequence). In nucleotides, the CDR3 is TGTGCCAGCAGCTTGGCCGTCGCCACAGATACGCAGTATTTT. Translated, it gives CASSLAVATDTQYF.

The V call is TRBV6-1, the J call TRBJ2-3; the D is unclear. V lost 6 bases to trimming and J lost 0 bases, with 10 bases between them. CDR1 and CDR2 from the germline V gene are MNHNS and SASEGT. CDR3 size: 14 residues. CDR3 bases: TGTGCCAGCAGCTTACGGCGGAGCACAGATACGCAGTATTTT. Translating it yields CASSLRRSTDTQYF.

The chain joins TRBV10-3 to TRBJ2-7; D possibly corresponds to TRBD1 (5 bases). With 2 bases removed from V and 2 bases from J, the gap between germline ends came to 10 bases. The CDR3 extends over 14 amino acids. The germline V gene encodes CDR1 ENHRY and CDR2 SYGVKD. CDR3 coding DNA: TGTGCCATCAGTGAGAAAGGGGCCCCCTACGAGCAGTACTTC. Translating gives CAISEKGAPYEQYF.

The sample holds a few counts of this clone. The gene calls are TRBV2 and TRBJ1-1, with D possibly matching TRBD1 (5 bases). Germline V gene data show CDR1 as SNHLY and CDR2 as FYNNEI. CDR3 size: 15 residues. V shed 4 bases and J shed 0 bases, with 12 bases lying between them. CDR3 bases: TGTGCCAGCAGTGTGACCGACAGCCTGAACACTGAAGCTTTCTTT. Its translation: CASSVTDSLNTEAFF.

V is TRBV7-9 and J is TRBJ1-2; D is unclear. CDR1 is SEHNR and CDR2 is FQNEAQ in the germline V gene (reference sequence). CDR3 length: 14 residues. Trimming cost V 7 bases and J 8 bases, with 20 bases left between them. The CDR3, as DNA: TGTGCCAGCACCTCCCAGAGTGGAGTCCCGGGCTACACCTTC. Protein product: CASTSQSGVPGYTF. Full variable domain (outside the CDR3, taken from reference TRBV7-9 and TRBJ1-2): DTGVSQNPRHKITKRGQNVTFRCDPISEHNRLYWYRQTLGQGPEFLTYFQNEAQLEKSRLLSDRFSAERPKGSFSTLEIQRTEQGDSAMYLCASTSQSGVPGYTFGSGTRLTVV.

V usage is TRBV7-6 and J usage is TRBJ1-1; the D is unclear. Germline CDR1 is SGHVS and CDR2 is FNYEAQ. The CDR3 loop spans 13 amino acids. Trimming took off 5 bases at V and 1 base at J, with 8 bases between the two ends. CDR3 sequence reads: CASSGFKNTEAFF. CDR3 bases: TGTGCCAGCAGCGGGTTCAAGAACACTGAAGCTTTCTTT.

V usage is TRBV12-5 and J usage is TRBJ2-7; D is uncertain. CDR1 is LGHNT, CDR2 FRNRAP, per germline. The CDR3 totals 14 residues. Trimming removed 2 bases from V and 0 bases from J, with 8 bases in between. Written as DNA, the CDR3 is TGTGCTAGTGGTTTGTTGGTAGACTCCTACGAGCAGTACTTC. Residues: CASGLLVDSYEQYF.

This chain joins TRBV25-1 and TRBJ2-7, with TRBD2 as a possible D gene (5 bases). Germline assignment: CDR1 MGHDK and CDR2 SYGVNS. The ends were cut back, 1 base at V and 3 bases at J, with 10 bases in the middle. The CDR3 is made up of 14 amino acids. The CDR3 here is CASSELRTSYEQYF. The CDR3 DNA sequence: TGTGCCAGCAGTGAATTACGCACTAGCTACGAGCAGTACTTC.

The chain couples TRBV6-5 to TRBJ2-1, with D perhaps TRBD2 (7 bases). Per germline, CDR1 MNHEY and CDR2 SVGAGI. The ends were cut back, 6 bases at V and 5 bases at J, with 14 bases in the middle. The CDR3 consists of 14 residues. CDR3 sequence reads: CASRLRGGHNEQFF. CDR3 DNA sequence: TGTGCCAGCAGGTTGAGGGGGGGCCACAATGAGCAGTTCTTC.

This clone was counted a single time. The CDR3 spells CAWSVATSKGAFF. DNA of the CDR3: TGTGCCTGGAGTGTAGCGACCTCCAAAGGAGCTTTCTTT. The rearrangement links TRBV30 to TRBJ1-1; D ambiguous. Germline V gene data show CDR1 as GTSNPN and CDR2 as SVGIG (reference sequence). Trimming took 0 bases from V and 10 from J, leaving 15 bases between them. The CDR3 spans 13 residues.

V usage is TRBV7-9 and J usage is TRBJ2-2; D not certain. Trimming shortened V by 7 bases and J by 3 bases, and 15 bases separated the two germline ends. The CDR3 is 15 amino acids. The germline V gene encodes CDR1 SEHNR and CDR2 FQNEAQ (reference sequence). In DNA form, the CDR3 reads TGTGCCAGCATCCAAGGCCAGCACTACACCGGGGAGCTGTTTTTT. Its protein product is CASIQGQHYTGELFF.

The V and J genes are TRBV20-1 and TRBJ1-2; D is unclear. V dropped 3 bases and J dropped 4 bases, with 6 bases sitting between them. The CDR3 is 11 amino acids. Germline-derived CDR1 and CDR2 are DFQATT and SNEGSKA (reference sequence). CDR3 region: CSASEAYGYTF. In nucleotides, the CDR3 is TGCAGTGCTAGTGAAGCCTATGGCTACACCTTC.

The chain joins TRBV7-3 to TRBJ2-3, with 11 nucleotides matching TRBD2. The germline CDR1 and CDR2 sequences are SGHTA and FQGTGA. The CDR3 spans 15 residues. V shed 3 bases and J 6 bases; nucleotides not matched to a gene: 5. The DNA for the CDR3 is TGTGCCAGCAGCTTTGAGCGGACTAGCGGGGATACGCAGTATTTT. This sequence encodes CASSFERTSGDTQYF.